Presented here are 6 T cell receptor beta chains from one specimen sequenced in a study of shared clonotypes between healthy human individuals. Using immunoSEQ multiplex PCR, the repertoire was profiled, and TCRdb retains in-frame clones only, with some absent. The profile shows under 130,000 clones, approximately 70% of them singletons. Material: memory CD8+ T cells sorted from blood. Subset noted: CD45RO+ cells pooled with CCR7-negative TemRA cells. The receptors stem from a woman aged 25 to 39 in good health.

This clone has just a few counts. This rearrangement joins TRBV28 to TRBJ2-7; 9 positions match TRBD2. The J segment lost 3 bases and the V segment lost 8 bases, leaving 11 bases of the junction unmatched. The CDR3 extends over 15 amino acids. CDR1 and CDR2 (germline): MDHEN, SYDVKM. The CDR3 nucleotides are TGTGCCAGCCATACCCTCGGACTAGCGCTCTACGAGCAGTACTTC. Protein: CASHTLGLALYEQYF.

This clone appeared a few times. CDR3: CAIRPSGPSYEQYF. The CDR3 DNA reads as TGTGCCATCAGACCCTCCGGCCCTTCCTACGAGCAGTACTTC. The chain has TRBV10-3 and TRBJ2-7; D unresolved. V gave up 6 bases and J gave up 1 base, with 13 bases separating them. CDR1 is ENHRY and CDR2 is SYGVKD in the germline V gene. The CDR3 sequence is 14 residues long.

J is TRBJ2-5 and V is TRBV29-1; D is possibly TRBD1 (5 bases). The J call may be faulty, since TRBJ2-7 better matches the DNA end. CDR1 is SQVTM and CDR2 is ANQGSEA in the germline V gene. This CDR3 region has 12 residues. CDR3 sequence (DNA): TGCAGCGTTTCCTCAACAGGATACGAGCAGTACTTC. This gives the protein CSVSSTGYEQYF.

As for this clone: Other nucleotide sequences from this sample produce the same CDR3. CDR3 in amino acids: CASSDLAGGGNEQFF. CDR3 DNA sequence: TGTGCCAGCAGTGATTTAGCGGGAGGGGGCAATGAGCAGTTCTTC. V gene TRBV6-4 combines with J gene TRBJ2-1; 11 positions agree with TRBD2. The CDR3 runs 15 residues. Losses at the gene ends were 3 bases for V and 6 bases for J; bases not matched to a gene: 4. Per germline, CDR1 MRHNA and CDR2 SNTAGT.

The chain employs TRBV9 and TRBJ2-3; possible D gene TRBD2, 5 bases. The germline V gene has CDR1 SGDLS and CDR2 YYNGEE. Trimming took off 4 bases at V and 2 bases at J, with 20 bases between the two ends. The CDR3 sequence is 17 residues long. CDR3 nucleotide sequence: TGTGCCAGCAGCTTCCCCCGAGCGGAAACAAACACAGATACGCAGTATTTT. Translation: CASSFPRAETNTDTQYF.

With regard to this clone: Because the CDR3's place on the DNA is in doubt, the DNA is left out and the CDR3 is given as listed by TCRdb. The chain has TRBV7-9 and TRBJ2-3. Ends included, the CDR3 has 14 residues. Germline values: CDR1 SEHNR, CDR2 FQNEAQ (reference sequence). The CDR3 here is CASSSFSAPDTQYF.